The entry below describes one T cell receptor beta chain. As yet, its antigen is unknown. One end of the junction does not line up with germline, which may come from a read error. This sample was taken from a study of tumour-infiltrating T cells in Burkitt lymphoma. Looking at the study overall: Patients covered every epidemiological subtype of Burkitt lymphoma. Survival, overall and progression-free, tracked with productive clonality. Regarding the study as a whole: Public clonotypes, several, appeared across numerous Burkitt lymphoma patients.

Profiled with immunoSEQ multiplex PCR; TCRdb holds only in-frame clones, not every one. Its table records more than 10 clones. The CDR3 is made up of 18 amino acids. Germline loops: CDR1 MGHRA, CDR2 YSYEKL. The TCR was taken from a human donor with Burkitt lymphoma. The sequenced sample was tumor tissue. The chain employs TRBV4-1 and TRBJ2-6; D is uncertain. CDR3 sequence: CASSFIIRTTKSGQRPDF. The DNA for the CDR3 is TGCGCCAGCAGCTTCATCATAAGAACCACAAAGTCGGGCCAACGTCCTGACTTC.